What follows describes a single T cell receptor (beta chain). The antigen is undetermined. TCRdb analysed the 5' RACE reads with MiXCR anew, one entry per CDR3 protein. This repertoire shows approximately 350,000 distinct CDR3 sequences, around 10% found once; its top ten account for less than 20%. The record originates from a study of T cells after yellow fever vaccination. Study findings and constraints: Detected again after the booster were most primary-vaccination clones, at 95% to 97% CD4 and 80% to 90% CD8.

Germline CDR1 and CDR2: KGHSH and LQKENI. The CDR3 sequence is 13 residues long. Deletions cut 8 bases from V and 4 bases from J, with 15 bases between. The chain has TRBV18 and TRBJ2-7; maybe TRBD1 (6 bases). This sequence originates from a man aged 18 to 29 who received the YFV17D yellow fever vaccine. The sample here was PBMCs, taken on the day of the first yellow fever vaccination. The CDR3 loop reads CASAGAARYEQYF. CDR3 nucleotide sequence: TGTGCCAGCGCAGGGGCGGCACGATACGAGCAGTACTTC. Looking up the rest from reference TRBV18 and TRBJ2-7 gives the full variable domain: NAGVMQNPRHLVRRRGQEARLRCSPMKGHSHVYWYRQLPEEGLKFMVYLQKENIIDESGMPKERFSAEFPKEGPSILRIQQVVRGDSAAYFCASAGAARYEQYFGPGTRLTVT.